Listed here are 4 T cell receptor beta chains from one sample, sequenced in a study of STAT3 mutations in large granular lymphocyte leukemia. Study-level results: In T-cell large granular lymphocyte leukemia, about half of patients showed multiple immunodominant subclonotypes.

These receptors lack a known antigen. Clones were read by immunoSEQ multiplex PCR, and TCRdb kept only the in-frame ones, dropping some. The sample holds 6,000 to 9,500 clones, roughly 89% seen once. Material: peripheral blood mononuclear cells. Every receptor here comes from a middle-aged man with T-cell large granular lymphocyte leukemia. Some clones in this sample may be carry-over from other donors' samples.

This clone was counted a single time. The V gene is TRBV2, the J gene TRBJ1-3; 10 positions agree with TRBD1. CDR1 SNHLY and CDR2 FYNNEI come from the germline V gene. The CDR3 has 15 amino acids. V was clipped by 6 bases and J by 0 bases; unmatched bases: 2. This CDR3 reads CASRDRGSSGNTIYF. Here the CDR3 DNA reads TGTGCCAGCAGGGACAGGGGGAGCTCTGGAAACACCATATATTTT.

The CDR3 region is CASSPTPGGPTDTQYF. The CDR3 DNA follows: TGCGCCAGCAGCCCCACCCCAGGGGGGCCCACAGATACGCAGTATTTT. The chain uses TRBV4-1 and TRBJ2-3, with TRBD1 as a possible D gene (7 bases). CDR3 size: 16 residues. Germline assignment: CDR1 MGHRA and CDR2 YSYEKL. The V and J ends lost 4 bases and 2 bases respectively, with 16 bases between them.

The V call is TRBV18, the J call TRBJ2-3, with TRBD2 as a possible D gene (5 bases). Looked up from germline, CDR1 is KGHSH and CDR2 is LQKENI. The CDR3 is 14 residues long. V gave up 5 bases and J gave up 2 bases, with 11 bases separating them. CDR3 sequence reads: CASSTKAVTDTQYF. CDR3 bases: TGTGCCAGCTCAACTAAAGCGGTCACAGATACGCAGTATTTT.

This chain connects TRBV5-6 to TRBJ1-2; no reliable D call. The germline gives CDR1 SGHDT, CDR2 YYEEEE. The germline V and J ends were trimmed by 2 bases and 8 bases, with 19 bases remaining between them. This CDR3 has 15 amino acids. The CDR3 region is CASSFQPWTGGGYTF. The CDR3, as DNA: TGTGCCAGCAGCTTCCAACCTTGGACGGGAGGGGGCTACACCTTC.